This TCR beta chain came from a study of control samples from healthy donors and cancer patients. The assay was immunoSEQ multiplex PCR, and TCRdb's table has in-frame clones only and misses some. Its table records about 200,000 clones. The germline V and J ends were trimmed by 5 bases and 4 bases, with 21 bases remaining between them. The CDR3 runs 16 residues. Germline assignment: CDR1 LNHDA and CDR2 SQIVND (reference sequence). The chain links TRBV19 to TRBJ2-7; the D gene is possibly TRBD2 (6 bases). The origin of this receptor is a woman in her twenties or thirties in good health. The sample consisted of blood. The CDR3 DNA reads as TGTGCCAGTAGTGCCGGGGGACCATCTTCTTCATACGAGCAGTACTTC. This translates into CASSAGGPSSSYEQYF.